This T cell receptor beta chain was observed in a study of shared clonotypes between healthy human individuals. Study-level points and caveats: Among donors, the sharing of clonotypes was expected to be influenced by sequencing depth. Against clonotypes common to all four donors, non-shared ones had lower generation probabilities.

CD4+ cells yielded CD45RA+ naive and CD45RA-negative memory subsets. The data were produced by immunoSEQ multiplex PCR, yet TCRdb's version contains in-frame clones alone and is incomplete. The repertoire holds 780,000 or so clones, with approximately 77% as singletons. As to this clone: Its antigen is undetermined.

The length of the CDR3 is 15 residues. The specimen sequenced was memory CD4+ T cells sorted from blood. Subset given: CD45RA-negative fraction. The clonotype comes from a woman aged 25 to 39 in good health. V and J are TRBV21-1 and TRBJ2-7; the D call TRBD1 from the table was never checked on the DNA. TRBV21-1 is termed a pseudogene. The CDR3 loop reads CASSKWGRHIYEQYF. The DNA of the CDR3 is TGTGCCAGCAGCAAATGGGGCAGGCACATCTACGAGCAGTACTTC.